This T cell receptor beta chain was observed in a study of a mutant IDH1 vaccine in newly diagnosed glioma. TCRdb keeps only in-frame clones here, not all; method: immunoSEQ multiplex PCR. The sample lists about 65,000 clones; approximately 85% were seen once. The time point here: week 23, last vaccination. In every dose of vaccine, 300 ug of mutant IDH1 20-mer peptide was given alongside topical imiquimod. On this clone itself: What it recognizes is unknown.

The germline V and J ends were trimmed by 6 bases and 2 bases, with 7 bases remaining between them. Germline lookup yields CDR1 SQVTM and CDR2 ANQGSEA. The CDR3 totals 11 residues. The sample consisted of PBMCs, taken from a glioma patient whose treatment included an IDH1 peptide vaccine. The chain links TRBV29-1 to TRBJ2-5; D is unresolved. The source of this sequence is a young man with glioma. CDR3 sequence reads: CSVLRQETQYF. In DNA form, the CDR3 reads TGCAGCGTCCTCAGGCAAGAGACCCAGTACTTC.